This entry is about one T cell receptor (beta chain). The sample is drawn from a study of blood T cell repertoires in COVID-19. CDR3 size: 18 residues. V shed 2 bases, J shed 4 bases, and the junction held 16 bases outside the gene matches. CDR1 is MNHEY and CDR2 is SVGEGT in the germline V gene. The assay was immunoSEQ multiplex PCR, and TCRdb's table has in-frame clones only and misses some. The sample carries 15,000 to 18,000 clones, around 83% recorded once. The sequenced sample was peripheral blood. The sequence was obtained from a man aged 60 to 69 with acute or convalescent COVID-19. The V gene is TRBV6-2 or TRBV6-3, the J gene TRBJ1-2, with TRBD1 identical over 7 bases. The DNA for the CDR3 is TGTGCCAGCAGTTACGAGGGAATCCGGGACAGCTTCTTCTATGGCTACACCTTC. Amino acid sequence: CASSYEGIRDSFFYGYTF.